This record concerns one T cell receptor (beta chain) sequence. The data belong to a study of T-cell reconstitution after alpha-beta-depleted transplantation in children. The germline gives CDR1 SGHAT, CDR2 FQNNGV. This CDR3 is built from 16 residues. V gave up 4 bases and J gave up 3 bases, with 16 bases separating them. Unique molecular identifiers were incorporated during preparation of the TCRbeta library. TCRdb ran MiXCR on the PCR reads and lists one entry per CDR3 protein. The data hold 250,000 to 300,000 distinct CDR3 sequences, with 9.9% observed a single time. Sequencing was performed on PBMCs from the stem cell graft donor, taken from the stem cell graft. This chain uses TRBV11-2 with TRBJ2-1; D is perhaps TRBD2 (6 bases). The TCR was taken from a human donor who donated a stem cell graft to a child with SCID. For the CDR3, the DNA is TGTGCCAGCAGCTGGGCGGGGACCCGAGGCTACAATGAGCAGTTCTTC. Its protein product is CASSWAGTRGYNEQFF.